This T cell receptor (beta chain) comes out of a study of blood T cell repertoires in COVID-19 (dated by TCRdb to 2020 to 2021). Broadly, across the study: Samples from collaborators originated in the United States, Italy and Spain and spanned both the acute and convalescent phases of COVID-19. The material from the prospective study consisted of cDNA or gDNA derived from T cells, B-cell-depleted T cells, or PBMCs. Subjects who had been exposed to COVID-19, were actively infected with it, or had recovered from it provided the deeply sampled blood TCRbeta repertoires that made up the dataset. The repertoires were released in a freely available public database intended as a resource for research on the immune response to SARS-CoV-2. Samples were obtained from the ongoing ImmuneRACE study (first 160 participants) and from about 1,300 subjects provided by 6 global collaborators. Nearly every sample came with metadata listing a de-identified subject ID, COVID-19 status, age in years and sex. HLA class I and class II types, where available, came from metadata supplied by the sample provider rather than from assay-based typing. General conclusions and limits of the study: The amount of clinical and demographic metadata varied by source and participant and was provided uncurated.

Concerning this clone: This receptor's antigen is unknown. Base qualities are not recorded, but no much larger clone differs from it by a single base.

In the prospective study, participants were roughly 18 to 95 years old, resided in 25 or so geographic areas of the United States, and were enrolled through a virtual design. Cohort assignment in the prospective study relied on participant-reported clinical history from a screening survey and a study questionnaire. Recovered participants in ImmuneRACE Cohort 3 were defined by two consecutive negative NP/OP PCR tests, clearance by a healthcare professional, or resolution of symptoms. Each participant in the prospective study had whole blood, serum and a nasopharyngeal or oropharyngeal swab collected by mobile phlebotomists. Additional blood draws and questionnaires over an approximately 2-month period could optionally be provided by prospective study participants. Before DNA extraction, prospective study blood samples were shipped either frozen or at room temperature. The CDR3 contains 14 residues, cysteine and phenylalanine counted. Kept here is only the CDR3 DNA, which spans 42 bases and is read in frame from base 1. V is shortened by 6 bases, J by 8 bases, and the region joining them spans 19 bases. Reading the germline V gene gives CDR1 SNHLY and CDR2 FYNNEI.

The immunoSEQ Assay, a bias-controlled multiplex PCR, was used to amplify TCRbeta CDR3 regions from genomic DNA. As for the original processing: The number of nucleated cells in each sample was estimated from the amplification of reference gene primers within the assay. Sequence reads were collapsed and filtered to measure the absolute abundance of every unique TCRbeta CDR3 rearrangement. For each sample, productive Simpson clonality was calculated by taking the square root of Simpson's diversity index across productive rearrangements. Drawn from immuneACCESS, this table holds only the in-frame rearrangements with V and J called that TCRdb kept. Clones are partly lost; checked studies trace under half to an unresolved V gene and leave the rest unexplained. D and trimming were read from the DNA, whereas the V and J calls and clone size are those reported in that table. The sample table records 450,000 or so clones; about 90% of these occur just once. The biggest ten clones account for 0.6% of the sample.

The rearranged segments are TRBV2 and TRBJ1-1, with the D gene not clear enough to name. The receptor's source is a man between 18 and 29 years old who had recovered from COVID-19. Sequencing was done on a sample of PBMCs or T cells enriched from blood (not recorded which). This receptor has the CDR3 CASSKNLGAAEAFF. The bases are TGTGCCAGCAGCAAGAACCTTGGTGCGGCGGAAGCTTTCTTT.